This T cell receptor (beta chain) was captured in a study of blood T cell repertoires in COVID-19. For the study at large: COVID-19 samples from acute and convalescent phases originated in the United States, Italy and Spain. The analysed material was cDNA or gDNA that came from T cells, B-cell-depleted T cells, or PBMCs.

Concerning this clone: Relative to the germline gene, one junction end is altered; a read error may explain this.

CDR1 is MDHEN, CDR2 SYDVKM, per germline. The CDR3 covers 15 residues. Original methodology: Nucleated cell number was recorded as an estimate derived from reference gene primer amplification. Clones were sequenced by immunoSEQ multiplex PCR, and TCRdb holds only the in-frame ones, with some missing. V and J calls and clone size come straight from that table; D and trimming were deduced from the DNA. The sample lists 160,000 or so clones, 83% occurring once. The clonotype was recovered from a human donor in a cohort sampled during active COVID-19. The sample consisted of peripheral blood. The chain links TRBV28 to TRBJ1-6, with 9 positions matching TRBD1. The CDR3: CASSLWDRANSPLHF. In nucleotides, the CDR3 is TGTGCCAGCAGTCTATGGGACAGGGCTAATTCACCCCTCCACTTT.